Shown below are 27 T cell receptor beta chains from a single sample sequenced in a study of sequential checkpoint blockade in melanoma. Indicated treatment: randomized to nivolumab then ipilimumab (arm A) or the reverse (arm B). Here immunoSEQ multiplex PCR was the method, and the copy in TCRdb shows in-frame clones only, minus some. The sample holds 30,000 or so clones, approximately 86% seen once. The specimen comprised CD8+ T cells sorted from blood (inferred from file names), sampled from a patient given nivolumab and ipilimumab in sequence. The source is a human donor with melanoma.

This clone has a single count. This rearrangement joins TRBV5-5 to TRBJ2-7; D is uncertain. This CDR3 comprises 15 residues. Germline V gene data show CDR1 as SGHKS and CDR2 as YYEKEE (reference sequence). Trimming cost V 0 bases and J 5 bases, with 15 bases left between them. CDR3 amino acids: CASSLADSLGHEQYF. The CDR3, as DNA: TGTGCCAGCAGCTTGGCTGACTCCTTGGGTCACGAGCAGTACTTC. Looking up the rest from reference TRBV5-5 and TRBJ2-7 gives the full variable domain: DAGVTQSPTHLIKTRGQQVTLRCSPISGHKSVSWYQQVLGQGPQFIFQYYEKEERGRGNFPDRFSARQFPNYSSELNVNALLLGDSALYLCASSLADSLGHEQYFGPGTRLTVT.

Sample share makes this clone large (0.1 to 1%). Other DNA sequences in the same sample also yield this CDR3. The CDR3: CASSLGQGPLANVLTF. CDR3 DNA: TGTGCCAGCAGCTTAGGACAGGGCCCGTTGGCCAACGTCCTGACTTTC. This chain joins TRBV7-9 and TRBJ2-6; TRBD1 matches 7 bases. The CDR3 spans 16 residues. Germline V gene data show CDR1 as SEHNR and CDR2 as FQNEAQ (reference sequence). V lost 1 base to trimming and J lost 6 bases; unmatched junction nucleotides: 6.

This chain joins TRBV7-9 and TRBJ1-2, with D possibly being TRBD1 (5 bases). With 5 bases removed from V and 4 bases from J, the gap between germline ends came to 17 bases. The CDR3 contains 15 residues. Per the germline V gene, CDR1 is SEHNR and CDR2 is FQNEAQ (reference sequence). The CDR3: CASSVGAGPSYGYTF. The CDR3 DNA sequence: TGTGCCAGCAGCGTAGGGGCAGGGCCTAGCTATGGCTACACCTTC.

This clone was observed a single time. The chain links TRBV5-4 to TRBJ2-5, with D uncertain. The end of the DNA is better explained by TRBJ2-7, so the J call may be wrong. The CDR3 totals 12 residues. Germline loops: CDR1 SGHNT, CDR2 YYREEE (reference sequence). In DNA, the CDR3 is TGTGCCAGCAGCTCCCTTTTGTACGAGCAGTACTTC. Its protein product is CASSSLLYEQYF.

The chain carries TRBV5-6 and TRBJ1-1; D is ambiguous. The length of the CDR3 is 14 residues. Germline V gives CDR1 SGHDT, CDR2 YYEEEE. Trimming removed 1 base from V and 8 bases from J, with 15 bases in between. The CDR3: CASSLYMARLEAFF. In DNA, the CDR3 is TGTGCCAGCAGCTTGTATATGGCCAGGCTCGAAGCTTTCTTT. The variable domain in full, with the rest retrieved from reference TRBV5-6 and TRBJ1-1, is DAGVTQSPTHLIKTRGQQVTLRCSPKSGHDTVSWYQQALGQGPQFIFQYYEEEERQRGNFPDRFSGHQFPNYSSELNVNALLLGDSALYLCASSLYMARLEAFFGQGTRLTVV.

The chain is built from TRBV9 and TRBJ2-7; 10 bases fit TRBD1. The V and J ends lost 0 bases and 3 bases, in that order; junction bases with no gene match: 3. Germline V CDR1 and CDR2: SGDLS, YYNGEE. The CDR3 is made up of 15 amino acids. The CDR3 sequence is CASSVVGTGDYEQYF. Written as DNA, the CDR3 is TGTGCCAGCAGCGTAGTAGGGACAGGGGACTACGAGCAGTACTTC.

The chain has TRBV10-1 and TRBJ1-2, with D unresolved. The CDR3 is 15 residues long. CDR1 and CDR2 from the germline V gene are WNHNN and SYGVQD (reference sequence). Trimming shortened V by 4 bases and J by 7 bases, and 19 bases separated the two germline ends. The CDR3 DNA reads TGCGCCAGCAGTGGGGGAGAGGCCGCGGCTACTGGCTACACCTTC. Amino acid sequence: CASSGGEAAATGYTF.

The V call is TRBV14, the J call TRBJ1-2; tentatively, D is TRBD1 (5 bases). V lost 0 bases, J lost 4 bases, and 9 bases lay in between. The CDR3 is 14 amino acids. The germline V gene encodes CDR1 SGHDN and CDR2 FVKESK. The CDR3 region is CASSQDAGPYGYTF. CDR3 bases: TGTGCCAGCAGCCAAGATGCGGGGCCCTATGGCTACACCTTC.

The genes are TRBV7-9 and TRBJ1-5, with D possibly TRBD1 on 6 matching bases. Germline CDR1 SEHNR, CDR2 FQNEAQ (reference sequence). The V end lost 1 base, the J end lost 2 bases, and 9 bases lay between the germline ends. This CDR3 spans 15 amino acids. CDR3: CASSLEGVGNQPQHF. DNA for the CDR3: TGTGCCAGCAGCTTAGAGGGGGTTGGCAATCAGCCCCAGCATTTT.

The CDR3 here is CASSSREASRAKNIQYF. CDR3 nucleotide sequence: TGTGCCAGTAGTTCCCGAGAAGCGTCGAGGGCCAAAAACATTCAGTACTTC. The gene calls are TRBV19 and TRBJ2-4; no clear D gene. Germline V gene data show CDR1 as LNHDA and CDR2 as SQIVND (reference sequence). The CDR3 spans 17 residues. The germline V and J ends were trimmed by 5 bases and 1 base, with 18 bases remaining between them.

This clone was detected only once. This chain links TRBV5-1 with TRBJ2-1; 7 positions agree with TRBD2. The CDR3 is 15 residues long. Germline values: CDR1 SGHRS, CDR2 YFSETQ. Germline trimming cut 5 bases from V and 7 bases from J; bases unmatched to any gene: 12. The CDR3 region has the DNA TGCGCCAGCAGGACGTATGCGGGGGAGGGGAATGAGCAGTTCTTC. Translating gives CASRTYAGEGNEQFF.

The chain combines TRBV5-1 with TRBJ2-5, with D possibly being TRBD1 (6 bases). The J call may be wrong; the DNA end is better matched by TRBJ2-7. Germline CDR1 is SGHRS and CDR2 is YFSETQ. The CDR3 loop spans 16 amino acids. In DNA, the CDR3 is TGCGCCAGCAGCTATACGGACAGAGCCCAGGTTCACGAGCAGTACTTC. Its translation is CASSYTDRAQVHEQYF.

Only one count was recorded for this clone. The chain employs TRBV4-2 and TRBJ2-7, with TRBD2 matching over 11 bases. The J segment lost 3 bases and the V segment lost 4 bases, leaving 8 bases of the junction unmatched. CDR1 is LGHNA and CDR2 is YNFKEQ in the germline V gene. The CDR3 extends over 16 amino acids. The CDR3 reads CASSLLLTSGSYEQYF. As DNA, the CDR3 is TGTGCCAGCAGCCTGCTCCTTACTAGCGGGAGCTACGAGCAGTACTTC.

This clone is large. J is TRBJ1-2 and V is TRBV7-9; D gene ambiguous. The CDR3 sequence is 12 residues long. Germline V gene sequence: CDR1 SEHNR, CDR2 FQNEAQ (reference sequence). V shed 3 bases and J shed 7 bases, with 9 bases lying between them. For the CDR3, the DNA is TGTGCCAGCAGCTTTTACAACGTTGGCTACACCTTC. It codes for CASSFYNVGYTF.

V usage is TRBV7-9 and J usage is TRBJ2-7; TRBD1 matches 7 bases. This CDR3 has 12 amino acids. Germline V lookup: CDR1 SEHNR, CDR2 FQNEAQ (reference sequence). Unmatched junction bases numbered 6, after V lost 10 bases and J lost 3 bases. The CDR3 DNA is TGTGCCACCACGGGACAGATCTACGAGCAGTACTTC. It specifies CATTGQIYEQYF.

The gene calls are TRBV5-1 and TRBJ2-3; 8 nucleotides agree with TRBD1. The CDR3 extends over 14 amino acids. Germline values: CDR1 SGHRS, CDR2 YFSETQ. V trimming: 0 bases; J trimming: 6 bases; junction bases outside the gene matches: 3. The CDR3 protein is CASSLGQGPDTQYF. DNA of the CDR3: TGCGCCAGCAGCTTGGGACAGGGGCCCGATACGCAGTATTTT.

This clone turned up a few times. The chain employs TRBV5-4 and TRBJ2-7, with 8 positions matching TRBD1. Germline values: CDR1 SGHNT, CDR2 YYREEE (reference sequence). This CDR3 contains 12 residues. V shed 4 bases, J shed 5 bases, and the junction held 2 bases outside the gene matches. For the CDR3, the DNA is TGTGCCAGCAGCAACAGGGGGGACGAGCAGTACTTC. As protein: CASSNRGDEQYF.

The chain is built from TRBV19 and TRBJ2-7; a weak D match, TRBD2 (6 bases). The germline V gene has CDR1 LNHDA and CDR2 SQIVND (reference sequence). V was clipped by 8 bases and J by 0 bases, with 11 bases between them. This CDR3 comprises 13 residues. The CDR3 is CASRPGSSYEQYF. As DNA, the CDR3 is TGTGCCAGTCGGCCCGGGAGCTCCTACGAGCAGTACTTC.

This chain joins TRBV7-2 and TRBJ2-4; 7 bases line up with TRBD1. CDR1 is SGHTA, CDR2 FQGNSA, per germline. V lost 5 bases, J lost 9 bases, and 13 bases stayed unmatched. The CDR3 is made up of 15 amino acids. The CDR3: CASSLLMDRSAIQYF. Written as DNA, the CDR3 is TGTGCCAGCAGCCTGCTGATGGACAGGTCGGCCATTCAGTACTTC.

In the case of this clone: This is likely a read error, given that the CDR3 carries no conserved phenylalanine or tryptophan at its end. This chain uses TRBV6-6 with TRBJ2-7; 9 nucleotides align to TRBD1. The ends lost 6 bases at V and 7 bases at J; junction bases unmatched: 4. The CDR3 has 12 residues. Germline CDR1 is MNHNY and CDR2 is SVGAGI (reference sequence). The CDR3, as DNA: TGTGCCAGCAGGGGACAGGGTTTGGAGCAGTACCTC. Its protein product is CASRGQGLEQYL.

The chain uses TRBV7-8 and TRBJ2-2; no firm D call. V lost 6 bases, J lost 1 base, and 12 bases lay in between. Germline V gene data show CDR1 as SGHVS and CDR2 as FQNEAQ. The CDR3 runs to 15 residues. The CDR3 reads CASRLSDWNTGELFF. The CDR3 region has the DNA TGTGCCAGCAGACTCAGCGACTGGAACACCGGGGAGCTGTTTTTT.

This sequence joins TRBV9 and TRBJ1-4; possible D gene TRBD1, 5 bases. The CDR3 is 15 amino acids. In germline, CDR1 is SGDLS, CDR2 YYNGEE. Trimming removed 4 bases at V and 3 bases at J, with 13 bases between. CDR3 coding DNA: TGTGCCAGCAGCTTACGCGGGACTGCTAATGAAAAACTGTTTTTT. Translation: CASSLRGTANEKLFF.

This clone appeared a few times. The V call is TRBV4-2, the J call TRBJ2-1, with TRBD2 matching 7 bases. The CDR3 contains 15 residues. J was trimmed by 6 bases and V by 8 bases; bases with no gene match: 13. Germline V gene sequence: CDR1 LGHNA, CDR2 YNFKEQ. The CDR3 reads CASSHAGAGVNEQFF. CDR3 sequence (DNA): TGTGCCAGCTCCCACGCGGGAGCCGGTGTCAATGAGCAGTTCTTC.

The CDR3 sequence: CASSPGGPPNTEAFF. As DNA, the CDR3 is TGTGCCAGCAGCCCAGGGGGCCCTCCCAACACTGAAGCTTTCTTT. The chain couples TRBV5-8 to TRBJ1-1, with TRBD1 matching over 8 bases. The CDR3 loop spans 15 amino acids. Germline CDR1 is SGHTS and CDR2 is YDEGEE. With 4 bases clipped from V and 2 bases from J, the junction kept 7 bases outside the gene matches.

This clone was detected once. The rearrangement joins TRBV7-2 to TRBJ2-2; 10 nucleotides match TRBD2. The V gene's germline CDR1 is SGHTA and CDR2 FQGNSA. The CDR3 is 17 amino acids. V dropped 5 bases and J dropped 5; count of bases not matched to a gene: 11. CDR3 region: CASSRETQREGTGELFF. The DNA for the CDR3 is TGTGCCAGCAGCCGTGAAACCCAGCGGGAGGGTACCGGGGAGCTGTTTTTT.

This chain joins TRBV25-1 and TRBJ2-4, with D possibly TRBD2 on 5 matching bases. V dropped 5 bases and J dropped 1 base, with 15 bases sitting between them. CDR3 length equals 16 residues. CDR1 and CDR2 from the germline V gene are MGHDK and SYGVNS. This CDR3 is CASSNRDSGAKNIQYF. CDR3 sequence (DNA): TGTGCCAGCAGTAACCGGGATTCTGGGGCCAAAAACATTCAGTACTTC.

The gene calls are TRBV5-4 and TRBJ2-7, with TRBD1 identical over 8 bases. CDR3 length: 14 residues. J gave up 3 bases and V 5 bases, and 7 bases lay outside the gene matches. The germline CDR1 and CDR2 sequences are SGHNT and YYREEE (reference sequence). Here the CDR3 DNA reads TGTGCCAGCAGACAGGGACAGGTAAACTACGAGCAGTACTTC. This sequence encodes CASRQGQVNYEQYF.